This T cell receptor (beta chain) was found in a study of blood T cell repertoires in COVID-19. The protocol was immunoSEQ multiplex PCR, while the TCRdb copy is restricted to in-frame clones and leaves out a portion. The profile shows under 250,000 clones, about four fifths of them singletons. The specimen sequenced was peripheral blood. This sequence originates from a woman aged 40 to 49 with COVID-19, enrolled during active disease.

CDR3 residues: CASSPGTEPLEQYF. In DNA, the CDR3 is TGCGCCAGCAGTCCCGGGACAGAACCCCTCGAGCAGTACTTC. This sequence joins TRBV10-1 and TRBJ2-7; 7 bases agree with TRBD1. This CDR3 comprises 14 residues. After removal of 5 bases from V and 6 bases from J, the junction contained 10 bases not matched to a gene. In germline, CDR1 is WNHNN, CDR2 SYGVQD (reference sequence).